The 18 T cell receptor beta chains below come from one sample, sequenced in a study of blood T cell repertoires in COVID-19. Assay: immunoSEQ multiplex PCR; the TCRdb copy retains only in-frame clones and omits some. This sample yields around 100,000 clones, of which roughly 80% are seen a single time; 2.5% to 3.5% belongs to the top ten. The sequenced sample consisted of peripheral blood. The receptors shown here come from a woman older than 75 with active or convalescent COVID-19.

This clone was seen more than once but under ten times. V gene TRBV28 combines with J gene TRBJ1-6, with D maybe TRBD1 (6 bases). The germline V gene has CDR1 MDHEN and CDR2 SYDVKM. This CDR3 has 14 amino acids. The V end lost 4 bases, the J end lost 6 bases, and 10 bases lay between the germline ends. The CDR3 sequence: CASSWTETNSPLHF. DNA for the CDR3: TGTGCCAGCAGTTGGACAGAAACTAATTCACCCCTCCACTTT.

The J gene is TRBJ1-5, the V gene TRBV18; no firm D call. This CDR3 region has 13 residues. V was clipped by 2 bases and J by 5 bases, with 7 bases between them. CDR1 KGHSH and CDR2 LQKENI come from the germline V gene. CDR3 DNA sequence: TGTGCCAGCTCACCAACGTCAGATCAGCCCCAGCATTTT. Translated: CASSPTSDQPQHF. Variable domain in full (rest from reference TRBV18 and TRBJ1-5): NAGVMQNPRHLVRRRGQEARLRCSPMKGHSHVYWYRQLPEEGLKFMVYLQKENIIDESGMPKERFSAEFPKEGPSILRIQQVVRGDSAAYFCASSPTSDQPQHFGDGTRLSIL.

V gene TRBV21-1 combines with J gene TRBJ1-2. TRBV21-1 is recorded as a pseudogene. The CDR3 sequence is 12 residues long. DNA of the CDR3: TGTGCCAGCAGTGGGGGGGACTATGGCTACACCTTC. It codes for CASSGGDYGYTF.

V is TRBV28 and J is TRBJ2-7; D uncertain. Germline-derived CDR1 and CDR2 are MDHEN and SYDVKM. V was shortened by 4 bases and J by 0 bases, with 16 bases between the two germline ends. The CDR3 length is 16 residues. The CDR3 nucleotides are TGTGCCAGCAGTTCAACAGCCTTCTACGACTCCTACGAGCAGTACTTC. It yields the protein CASSSTAFYDSYEQYF.

The V and J genes are TRBV5-1 and TRBJ1-2; TRBD1 matches 7 bases. The CDR3 has 13 residues. With V trimmed by 4 bases and J by 6 bases, 6 bases remained unmatched. Germline CDR1 is SGHRS and CDR2 is YFSETQ. In DNA form, the CDR3 reads TGCGCCAGCAGCATGACAGGGCCCGATGGCTACACCTTC. Protein sequence: CASSMTGPDGYTF.

CDR3 protein: CASSREGSYEQYF. In DNA, the CDR3 is TGTGCCAGCAGCAGGGAGGGATCCTACGAGCAGTACTTC. The chain joins TRBV27 to TRBJ2-7; 7 bases align to TRBD2. The germline CDR1 and CDR2 sequences are MNHEY and SMNVEV (reference sequence). This CDR3 is 13 amino acids long. Losses at the gene ends were 6 bases for V and 1 base for J; bases not matched to a gene: 3.

The rearrangement links TRBV7-6 to TRBJ2-7; TRBD2 matches at 13 bases. The CDR3 is 16 amino acids. Germline lookup yields CDR1 SGHVS and CDR2 FNYEAQ. The ends lost 5 bases at V and 1 base at J; junction bases unmatched: 5. This chain's CDR3 is CASSPGGLAGSYEQYF. CDR3 nucleotide sequence: TGTGCCAGCAGCCCGGGGGGACTAGCGGGGTCCTACGAGCAGTACTTC.

This clone was seen a few times. V usage is TRBV2 and J usage is TRBJ2-2, with D possibly matching TRBD2 (6 bases). Trimming removed 9 bases at V and 0 bases at J, with 11 bases between. The CDR3 consists of 14 residues. From germline, CDR1 is SNHLY and CDR2 FYNNEI. The CDR3: CARGGRANTGELFF. The CDR3 DNA reads TGTGCCAGGGGAGGAAGGGCGAACACCGGGGAGCTGTTTTTT.

V and J are TRBV4-1 and TRBJ2-1; 10 bases agree with TRBD2. The V segment lost 5 bases and the J segment 6 bases; nucleotides outside the gene matches: 7. The CDR3 sequence is 15 residues long. Germline CDR1 MGHRA, CDR2 YSYEKL. CDR3 in DNA: TGCGCCAGCAGCTTCGGACTAGCGGCCCCCAATGAGCAGTTCTTC. Translating it yields CASSFGLAAPNEQFF.

V usage is TRBV5-1 and J usage is TRBJ1-1; D is perhaps TRBD1 (6 bases). In germline, CDR1 is SGHRS, CDR2 YFSETQ. Trimming removed 4 bases from V and 2 bases from J, with 12 bases in between. CDR3 length: 14 residues. CDR3 residues: CASSKGTPNTEAFF. The CDR3 bases are TGCGCCAGCAGCAAAGGGACACCTAACACTGAAGCTTTCTTT.

In this sample, this clone turned up many times. The chain carries TRBV28 and TRBJ1-2; a possible D gene is TRBD1 (6 bases). The CDR3 has 15 amino acids. Germline V gene sequence: CDR1 MDHEN, CDR2 SYDVKM. V dropped 3 bases and J dropped 9 bases, with 20 bases sitting between them. CDR3 region: CASSFADRRHSSYTF. Written as DNA, the CDR3 is TGTGCCAGCAGTTTCGCCGACAGGAGACATTCGAGCTACACCTTC.

This clone was observed a few times. This chain uses TRBV7-9 with TRBJ1-2; D is ambiguous. Germline CDR1 and CDR2: SEHNR and FQNEAQ (reference sequence). CDR3 length equals 14 residues. The V end lost 4 bases, the J end lost 2 bases, and 11 bases lay between the germline ends. The CDR3 reads CASSSNGRNYGYTF. Here the CDR3 DNA reads TGTGCCAGCAGCTCCAACGGGAGAAACTATGGCTACACCTTC.

CDR3 protein: CASTPSHGLGGQPQHF. CDR3 DNA sequence: TGTGCCAGCACCCCTTCCCATGGGTTAGGAGGACAGCCCCAGCATTTT. V gene TRBV5-5 combines with J gene TRBJ1-5; unclear D gene. V was pared by 6 bases and J by 7 bases, with 23 bases between. CDR1 SGHKS and CDR2 YYEKEE come from the germline V gene (reference sequence). This CDR3 spans 16 amino acids.

The chain couples TRBV28 to TRBJ1-5, with 7 bases lining up with TRBD1. Germline V gene sequence: CDR1 MDHEN, CDR2 SYDVKM. This CDR3 contains 14 residues. Trimming took 5 bases from V and 6 from J; bases not matched to a gene: 7. The CDR3 region has the DNA TGTGCCAGCAGTAACCTAAGGGGGCCTCAGCCCCAGCATTTT. Protein: CASSNLRGPQPQHF.

This clone was counted once. The chain joins TRBV7-2 to TRBJ2-2; weak D call: TRBD1 (5 bases). V lost 5 bases and J 2 bases, leaving 21 bases between the germline ends. The CDR3 sequence is 18 residues long. Germline V CDR1 and CDR2: SGHTA, FQGNSA. DNA for the CDR3: TGTGCCAGCAGCCGCATAGAAGGACATCTTAGAAACACCGGGGAGCTGTTTTTT. Protein: CASSRIEGHLRNTGELFF.

V is TRBV28 and J is TRBJ1-1; no firm D call. Germline assignment: CDR1 MDHEN and CDR2 SYDVKM. The V end lost 7 bases, the J end lost 3 bases, and 18 bases lay between the germline ends. CDR3 size: 15 residues. CDR3 DNA: TGTGCCAGCATCGAGGAGACCGCCGGGGACACTGAAGCTTTCTTT. This codes for CASIEETAGDTEAFF.

The V gene is TRBV6-1, the J gene TRBJ1-3, with no clear D. V was cut by 1 base and J by 7 bases, with 17 bases left in between. The CDR3 has 16 amino acids. Germline lookup yields CDR1 MNHNS and CDR2 SASEGT. CDR3 DNA: TGTGCCAGCAGTGAAGGGCCTCGAGGTCGTGGGAACACCATATATTTT. This translates into CASSEGPRGRGNTIYF.

The CDR3 reads CASNLRYRSYEQYF. The DNA for the CDR3 is TGTGCCAGCAACCTAAGATACAGGTCCTACGAGCAGTACTTC. The rearrangement uses TRBV28 and TRBJ2-7; D is possibly TRBD1 (5 bases). V lost 7 bases and J lost 1, with 14 bases in between. The germline V gene has CDR1 MDHEN and CDR2 SYDVKM. This CDR3 region has 14 residues.